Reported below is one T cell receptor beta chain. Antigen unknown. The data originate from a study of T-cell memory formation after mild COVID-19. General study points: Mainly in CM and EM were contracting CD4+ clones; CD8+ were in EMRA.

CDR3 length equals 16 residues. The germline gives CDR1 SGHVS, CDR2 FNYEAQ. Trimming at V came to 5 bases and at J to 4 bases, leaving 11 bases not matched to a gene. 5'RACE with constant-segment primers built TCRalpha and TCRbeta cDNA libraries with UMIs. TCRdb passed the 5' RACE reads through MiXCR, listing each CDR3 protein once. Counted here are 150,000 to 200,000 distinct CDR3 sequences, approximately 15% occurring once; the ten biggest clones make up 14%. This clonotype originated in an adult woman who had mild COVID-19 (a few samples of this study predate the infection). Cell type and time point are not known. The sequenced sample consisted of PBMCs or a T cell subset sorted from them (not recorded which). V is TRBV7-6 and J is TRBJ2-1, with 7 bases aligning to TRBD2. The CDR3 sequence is CASSHSQGGPYNEQFF. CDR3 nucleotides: TGTGCCAGCAGCCACTCGCAGGGAGGGCCTTACAATGAGCAGTTCTTC.